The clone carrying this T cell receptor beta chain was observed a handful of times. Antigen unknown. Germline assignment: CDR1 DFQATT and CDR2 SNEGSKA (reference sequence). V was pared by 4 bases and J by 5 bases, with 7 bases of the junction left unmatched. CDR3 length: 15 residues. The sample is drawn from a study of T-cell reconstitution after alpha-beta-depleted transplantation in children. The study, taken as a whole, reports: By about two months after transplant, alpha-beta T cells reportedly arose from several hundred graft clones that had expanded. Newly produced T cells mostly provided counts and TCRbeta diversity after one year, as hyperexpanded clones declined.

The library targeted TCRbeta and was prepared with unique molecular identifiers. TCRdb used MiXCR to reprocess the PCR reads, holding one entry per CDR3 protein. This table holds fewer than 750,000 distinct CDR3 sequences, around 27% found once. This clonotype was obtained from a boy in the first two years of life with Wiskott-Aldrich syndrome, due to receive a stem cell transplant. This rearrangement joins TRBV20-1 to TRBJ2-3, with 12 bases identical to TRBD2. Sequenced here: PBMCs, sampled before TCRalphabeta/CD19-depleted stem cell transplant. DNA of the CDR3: TGCAGTGCTACCGGGACTAGCGGGTTGGGAGATACGCAGTATTTT. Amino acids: CSATGTSGLGDTQYF.